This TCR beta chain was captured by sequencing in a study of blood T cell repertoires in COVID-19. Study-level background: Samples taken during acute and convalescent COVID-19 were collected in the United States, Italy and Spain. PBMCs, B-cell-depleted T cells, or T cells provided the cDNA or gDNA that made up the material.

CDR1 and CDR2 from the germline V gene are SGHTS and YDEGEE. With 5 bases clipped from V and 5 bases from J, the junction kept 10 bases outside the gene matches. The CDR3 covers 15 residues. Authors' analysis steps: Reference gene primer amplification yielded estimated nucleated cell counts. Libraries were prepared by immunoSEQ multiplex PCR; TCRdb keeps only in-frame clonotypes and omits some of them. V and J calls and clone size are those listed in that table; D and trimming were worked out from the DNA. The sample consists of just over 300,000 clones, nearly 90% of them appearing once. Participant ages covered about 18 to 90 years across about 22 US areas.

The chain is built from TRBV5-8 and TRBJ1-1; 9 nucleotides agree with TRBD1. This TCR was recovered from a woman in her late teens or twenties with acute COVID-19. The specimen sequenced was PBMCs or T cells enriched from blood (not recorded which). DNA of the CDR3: TGTGCCAGCAGGCCTCCGGGACAGGGTGTAACTGAAGCTTTCTTT. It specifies CASRPPGQGVTEAFF.